Given below is one TCR beta chain in context. The antigen is undetermined. This record belongs to a study of T cells after yellow fever vaccination. Whole-study context: The fractions with low cell numbers were processed using SMART-Seq v4 Ultra Low Input.

UMIs were added to TCR cDNA along with a universal primer site when it was made by 5'RACE template switching. MiXCR, run by TCRdb on the 5' RACE reads, gives a single entry per CDR3 protein. The sample comprises approximately 260,000 distinct CDR3 sequences, 5.2% of which are singletons, and about 3.5% rests with the top ten. The germline V gene encodes CDR1 SQVTM and CDR2 ANQGSEA. V was clipped by 5 bases and J by 5 bases; unmatched bases: 3. There are 12 residues in the CDR3. Broader study findings: Researchers cautioned that FACS-sorted repertoires could harbor abundant clonotypes contaminating from the bulk population. It was a weaker secondary response, yet one that peaked faster, at day 5 versus 15.

The source of this sequence is a man between 18 and 29 years old who received the YFV17D yellow fever vaccine. This chain joins TRBV29-1 and TRBJ2-5; 9 bases are shared with TRBD1. This sample comprised CD4+ T cells sorted from PBMCs, obtained on the day of the yellow fever booster vaccination. CDR3 protein: CSVTGGEETQYF. The CDR3 DNA sequence: TGCAGCGTTACAGGGGGCGAGGAGACCCAGTACTTC. Full variable domain (rest looked up from reference TRBV29-1 and TRBJ2-5): SAVISQKPSRDICQRGTSLTIQCQVDSQVTMMFWYRQQPGQSLTLIATANQGSEATYESGFVIDKFPISRPNLTFSTLTVSNMSPEDSSIYLCSVTGGEETQYFGPGTRLLVL.